This TCR beta chain comes out of a study of cytomegalovirus exposure and HLA in healthy donors. The germline V gene has CDR1 MGHRA and CDR2 YSYEKL. The CDR3 has 17 amino acids. Trimming took 0 bases from V and 0 from J, leaving 12 bases between them. The study ran its PCR with 60 Vbeta and 13 Jbeta primers. Clones were sequenced by immunoSEQ multiplex PCR, and TCRdb holds only the in-frame ones, with some missing. The repertoire includes some 180,000 clones, around 80% of them detected once, and less than 2% sits in the top ten. J is TRBJ2-1 and V is TRBV4-1; perhaps TRBD2 as D (5 bases). The sequence was obtained from a man aged 40-49 years in good health and CMV-seronegative. The sequencing sample was made of PBMCs. The CDR3 sequence: CASSQEAGLASYNEQFF. The CDR3 nucleotides read TGCGCCAGCAGCCAAGAAGCTGGACTTGCCTCCTACAATGAGCAGTTCTTC.